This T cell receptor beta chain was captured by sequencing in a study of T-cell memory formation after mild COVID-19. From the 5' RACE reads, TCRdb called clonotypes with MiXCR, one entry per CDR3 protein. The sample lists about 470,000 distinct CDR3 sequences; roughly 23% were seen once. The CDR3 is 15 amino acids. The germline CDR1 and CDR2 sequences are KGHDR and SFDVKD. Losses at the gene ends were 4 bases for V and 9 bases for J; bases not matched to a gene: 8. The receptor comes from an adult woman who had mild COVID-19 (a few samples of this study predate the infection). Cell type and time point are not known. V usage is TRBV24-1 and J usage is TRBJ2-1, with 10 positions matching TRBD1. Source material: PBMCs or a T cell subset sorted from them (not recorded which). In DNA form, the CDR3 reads TGTGCCACCAGTGACGGACAGGGGGGAATTAGTGAGCAGTTCTTC. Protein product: CATSDGQGGISEQFF.